Only one count was recorded for the clone carrying this TCR beta chain. The ends lost 3 bases at V and 5 bases at J; junction bases unmatched: 3. The CDR3 covers 14 residues. Germline V gene data show CDR1 as SGHTS and CDR2 as YDEGEE. Across about two dozen US areas, participants ranged in age from about 18 to 90 years. A COVID-19 case had been met by exposed participants during the 2 weeks before study entry. In the original analysis: Nucleated cell number was recorded as an estimate derived from reference gene primer amplification. Some clones are missing from TCRdb's copy, which holds only in-frame ones; the method was immunoSEQ multiplex PCR. The V and J calls and clone size were taken over from that table, and D and trimming were inferred from the DNA. The repertoire has around 400,000 clones, 90% to 95% of them found once; the top ten carry about 0.9%. The data belong to a study of blood T cell repertoires in COVID-19. Study information: Both acute and convalescent COVID-19 samples were obtained from the United States, Italy and Spain.

Input material: PBMCs or T cells enriched from blood (not recorded which). The chain joins TRBV5-8 to TRBJ2-5; 11 nucleotides align to TRBD1. The source is a woman aged 40 to 49 who had been exposed to COVID-19. CDR3 nucleotide sequence: TGTGCCAGCAGCTCAGGACAGGGGGCTGAGACCCAGTACTTC. This gives the protein CASSSGQGAETQYF.